Listed below are T cell receptor beta chains from one sample, sequenced in a study of blood T cell repertoires in COVID-19. Only in-frame clones appear in the TCRdb table, and some are missing; sequencing was by immunoSEQ multiplex PCR. The repertoire consists of some 58,000 clones, with 85% to 95% occurring once and the leading ten covering about 4.5%. The specimen was peripheral blood. The receptors stem from a man aged 45-65 years with active COVID-19. Each CDR3 is given with its conserved first and last residue. The order of the fields is V gene, clone size, J gene, D gene, CDR3 DNA, CDR3 protein. The D gene is left open where the match is weak. Where a row states a size, it is once, few, many or the class of an expanded clone; other rows omit it.

TRBV4-3	few	TRBJ1-4	TRBD1	TGCGCCAGCAGCCAAGATTCCGGGACAGGGTCTGAAAAACTGTTTTTT	CASSQDSGTGSEKLFF
TRBV10-3	.	TRBJ1-2	TRBD1	TGTGCCATCAGTGAGTCAGGAGGGGACAGGGTCGGCTACACCTTC	CAISESGGDRVGYTF
TRBV6-5	.	TRBJ2-7	TRBD1	TGTGCCAGCAGTCCATCGGACAGGGATGACTACGAGCAGTACTTC	CASSPSDRDDYEQYF
TRBV5-6	.	TRBJ1-2	TRBD1	TGTGCCAGCAGCGGAACCGGGACAGCTAACTATGGCTACACCTTC	CASSGTGTANYGYTF
TRBV3-1/TRBV3-2	.	TRBJ1-1	.	TGTGCCAGCAGTACAGGGAACACTGAAGCTTTCTTT	CASSTGNTEAFF
TRBV18	.	TRBJ1-2	.	TGTGCCAGCTCACCACCATCAGGGCGCGGAGACTATGGCTACACCTTC	CASSPPSGRGDYGYTF
TRBV5-1	.	TRBJ2-3	TRBD1	TGCGCCAGCAGCCCCGGACAGGCTAAGGGGGATAGCACAGATACGCAGTATTTT	CASSPGQAKGDSTDTQYF
TRBV6-5	once	TRBJ1-1	TRBD1	TGTGCCAGCACTTCGAGGGGACAGGGGATAACTGAAGCTTTCTTT	CASTSRGQGITEAFF
TRBV15	.	TRBJ2-6	.	TGTGCCACCAGCAGACTTGGCAGTCCCTCTGGGGCCAACGTCCTGACTTTC	CATSRLGSPSGANVLTF
TRBV5-1	.	TRBJ1-1	.	TGCGCCAGCAGCTTGGGTGGAACAGGCGGCACTGAAGCTTTCTTT	CASSLGGTGGTEAFF
TRBV11-2	.	TRBJ2-4	TRBD1	TGTGCCAGCAGCGCGCCCTGGGACAGGAGGTCAAACATTCAGTACTTC	CASSAPWDRRSNIQYF
TRBV10-3	.	TRBJ1-2	TRBD1	TGTGCCATCCACGAGACAGGGGCTGATGGCTACACCTTC	CAIHETGADGYTF
TRBV9	.	TRBJ2-3	.	TGTGCCAGCAGCGTAGGGGCGAACACAGATACGCAGTATTTT	CASSVGANTDTQYF
TRBV6-2/TRBV6-3	.	TRBJ1-2	TRBD1	TGTGCCAGCAGTTACTCGACGACAGGGGGCCTCAATAACTATGGCTACACCTTC	CASSYSTTGGLNNYGYTF
TRBV6-6	few	TRBJ1-2	TRBD1	TGTGCCAGCAGGGGGACAGTAAACTATGGCTACACCTTC	CASRGTVNYGYTF
TRBV27	.	TRBJ2-1	.	TGTGCCAGCAGTTTATCCGCGTCTACACCTAGGAATGAGCAGTTCTTC	CASSLSASTPRNEQFF
TRBV27	.	TRBJ1-4	.	TGTGCCAGCAGTTTTAGGACAACCGAAAAACTGTTTTTT	CASSFRTTEKLFF
TRBV28	.	TRBJ2-3	.	TGTGCCAGCAGTTATTCCCTACCAATCACAGATACGCAGTATTTT	CASSYSLPITDTQYF
TRBV19	.	TRBJ2-5	.	TGTGCCAGTAGTACCAGATCACAGGGTTCAGAGACCCAGTACTTC	CASSTRSQGSETQYF
TRBV27	.	TRBJ2-2	TRBD2	TGTGCCAGCAGTCGTCGGGGGGGGCTTTACACCGGGGAGCTGTTTTTT	CASSRRGGLYTGELFF
TRBV9	.	TRBJ1-4	.	TGTGCCAGCAGCGGTCGAGCAACTAATGAAAAACTGTTTTTT	CASSGRATNEKLFF
TRBV6-1	.	TRBJ2-7	.	TGTGCCAGCAGTGAATCGGGGGTAGGATCCTACGAGCAGTACTTC	CASSESGVGSYEQYF
TRBV11-3	.	TRBJ2-7	.	TGTGCCAGCAGCTTAGAAGGGGCCTACGAGCAGTACTTC	CASSLEGAYEQYF
TRBV28	.	TRBJ2-7	.	TGTGCCAGCACCCCCACCGGGACTCGCACCTACGAGCAGTACTTC	CASTPTGTRTYEQYF
TRBV5-8	.	TRBJ1-2	TRBD1	TGTGCCAGCCGCATAACAGGACAGGGGGCCGGGTACACCTTC	CASRITGQGAGYTF
TRBV28	.	TRBJ1-6	TRBD1	TGTGCCAGCAGTTTAACCGGAGTTGGGACAGGGGGCACCTATAATTCACCCCTCCACTTT	CASSLTGVGTGGTYNSPLHF
TRBV10-1	.	TRBJ1-6	.	TGCGCCAGCAGTGAGCCGGGGTTCAATTCACCCCTCCACTTT	CASSEPGFNSPLHF
TRBV6-1	.	TRBJ2-7	.	TGTGCCAGTAGTGAACAGGGCGGCTACGAGCAGTACTTC	CASSEQGGYEQYF
TRBV6-5	.	TRBJ1-5	.	TGTGCCAGCAGGAGGGGGGGTAGCAATCAGCCCCAGCATTTT	CASRRGGSNQPQHF
TRBV29-1	.	TRBJ2-1	TRBD2	TGCAGCGTAGCTAGCGGGAGAGGCTACAATGAGCAGTTCTTC	CSVASGRGYNEQFF
TRBV5-1	.	TRBJ2-3	TRBD1	TGCGCCAGCAGCTTGGGGTTCGACAGGGTGATTGCAGATACGCAGTATTTT	CASSLGFDRVIADTQYF
TRBV7-9	.	TRBJ1-2	.	TGTGCCAGCAGCTTAGCTGCGACAATCGGTGGCTACACCTTC	CASSLAATIGGYTF
TRBV4-1	few	TRBJ1-2	.	TGCGCCAGCAGCCAAGAGCAGATTAACTATGGCTACACCTTC	CASSQEQINYGYTF
TRBV5-6	.	TRBJ1-1	.	TGTGCCAGCAGCTTGGGACAGTCTGAAGCTTTCTTT	CASSLGQSEAFF
TRBV27	.	TRBJ1-2	TRBD1	TGTGCCAGCAGTCCCAAATGGGACAGGGATGGTCGGTCGGGTGGCTACACCTTC	CASSPKWDRDGRSGGYTF
TRBV6-1	.	TRBJ1-2	.	TGTGCCAGCAGTGAACCGCGGGGGGTGACCTCTCTTGGCTACACCTTC	CASSEPRGVTSLGYTF
TRBV7-9	.	TRBJ1-4	.	TGTGCCAGCAGCGCTCGGGACAAGTCAGAAAAACTGTTTTTT	CASSARDKSEKLFF
TRBV19	.	TRBJ2-5	TRBD2	TGTGCCAGTACTAGCGGAGGGAGGGAGACCCAGTACTTC	CASTSGGRETQYF
TRBV18	.	TRBJ2-7	.	TGTGCCAGCTCACCGGGACTGCCCCCTGGGAACGAGCAGTACTTC	CASSPGLPPGNEQYF